Only a few counts were recorded for the clone carrying this T cell receptor (beta chain). Antigen: not known. This beta chain slipped into a library made for alpha chains as a stray read, so its size is not meaningful. TCRdb analysed the 5' RACE reads with MiXCR anew, one entry per CDR3 protein. There are about 13,000 distinct CDR3 sequences in the sample; under 6% occur only once, and less than 25% lies in the top ten. These data belong to a study of spatial heterogeneity in lung cancer. Study-level points and caveats: There was tracking of ubiquitous and regional nonsynonymous mutations by the respective counts of ubiquitous and regional expanded TCRs. One measure, the expanded intratumoral alpha and beta TCR count, tracked tumor mutation counts.

Time point specified: sample taken at primary tumor resection. The roughly 66 donors had untreated early-stage non-small cell lung cancer. CDR1 is LGHNA, CDR2 YSLEER, per germline. V was clipped by 4 bases and J by 7 bases; unmatched bases: 5. The length of the CDR3 is 14 residues. The chain couples TRBV4-3 to TRBJ2-7; TRBD2 matches at 12 bases. This specimen consisted of lung tumor tissue, obtained at surgery. This sequence was found in a male donor with early-stage non-small cell lung cancer. CDR3 residues: CASSPGLAGREQYF. CDR3 nucleotides: TGCGCCAGCAGCCCGGGACTAGCGGGTCGGGAGCAGTACTTC.